These T cell receptor beta chains were read from a single sample in a study of blood T cell repertoires in COVID-19. TCRdb's copy holds only in-frame clones and misses some; the assay was immunoSEQ multiplex PCR. The sample yields some 290,000 clones, around 90% seen once. The sample consisted of peripheral blood. These receptors all come from a woman aged 35 to 49 with COVID-19, enrolled during active disease. CDR3s include the opening cysteine and the closing phenylalanine or tryptophan. Fields, in order: V gene, J gene, D gene, CDR3 length, CDR3 protein. D genes are given only for firm matches.

TRBV21-1	TRBJ1-4	-	17	CASSIKPRRGGDEKLFF
TRBV19	TRBJ2-1	-	13	CASSPLAGREQFF
TRBV7-2	TRBJ2-2	TRBD2	16	CASGGTSGRVGGELFF
TRBV18	TRBJ2-3	-	14	CASSPPSGTDTQYF
TRBV23-1	TRBJ2-1	-	15	CASSRALRGIWEQFF
TRBV28	TRBJ1-2	-	15	CASSPNSGVGYGYTF
TRBV9	TRBJ2-5	TRBD2	17	CASSLGTSGRGQETQYF
TRBV30	TRBJ1-1	-	13	CAWSAQVGTEAFF
TRBV10-2	TRBJ1-2	-	13	CASSRGGNYGYTF
TRBV19	TRBJ2-1	-	13	CASKTFQGNEQFF
TRBV5-4	TRBJ2-1	-	15	CASSLGGGLYNEQFF
TRBV5-1	TRBJ2-7	TRBD1	16	CASSFDRGKSGDEQYF
TRBV19	TRBJ2-5	TRBD2	16	CASSRTSGRSEETQYF
TRBV6-2/TRBV6-3	TRBJ1-6	TRBD1	17	CASSYSWDRGRNSPLHF
TRBV27	TRBJ2-7	TRBD1	14	CASKQGRDSYEQYF
TRBV18	TRBJ2-7	-	20	CASSPPLGGPKGLSSYEQYF
TRBV28	TRBJ1-3	-	13	CASMQGAGNTIYF
TRBV28	TRBJ2-7	TRBD2	14	CAIRRASGSHEQYF
TRBV4-1	TRBJ1-4	-	15	CASSQRGVTNEKLFF
TRBV7-2	TRBJ2-3	TRBD2	15	CASSWGRAGEGTQYF
TRBV7-3	TRBJ2-5	TRBD2	14	CASSLRGRAETQYF
TRBV12-5	TRBJ1-1	-	14	CASGLAQGNTEAFF
TRBV3-1/TRBV3-2	TRBJ1-2	-	16	CASSPSDRRYNYGYTF
TRBV28	TRBJ1-5	TRBD1	18	CASSFLRDSPPDFQPQHF
TRBV6-5	TRBJ1-2	TRBD1	14	CASSYGTGGSGYTF
TRBV9	TRBJ2-5	-	16	CASSVQGGGQGETQYF
TRBV6-5	TRBJ2-7	TRBD1	15	CASRLTGGDVYEQYF
TRBV20-1	TRBJ2-1	-	14	CSASRASSYNEQFF
TRBV5-1	TRBJ2-7	TRBD1	15	CASSLGGTGLYEQYF
TRBV12-3/TRBV12-4	TRBJ1-1	TRBD1	13	CASSQGVLTEAFF
TRBV7-3	TRBJ2-5	TRBD2	14	CASSPSGGQETQYF
TRBV4-3	TRBJ1-6	-	12	CASSQGQEPLHF
TRBV7-2	TRBJ1-4	-	13	CASSATKGEKLFF
TRBV7-9	TRBJ1-2	-	16	CASTKGGGTLWDGYTF
TRBV30	TRBJ2-7	-	13	CAWSAQLPYEQYF
TRBV7-3	TRBJ2-1	TRBD2	15	CASSFGLAGGSEQFF